The entry below describes one T cell receptor (beta chain). Its antigen is not identified. A read error may produce the germline difference seen at one junction end. The source of the sample is a study of human versus mouse CDR3 diversity and MHC coevolution. Across the study: Reportedly, immunoSEQ detects one in 200,000 T cells with minimized PCR bias. Overall study results and limits: Human CDR3s averaged more deletions and insertions than mouse CDR3s. Among all groups, most of the three human donors showed least clonal inequality.

The CDR3 is 15 amino acids. Germline V gene sequence: CDR1 MNHNS, CDR2 SASEGT. Assay used: immunoSEQ multiplex PCR; TCRdb lists only in-frame clones, some missing. There are some 80,000 clones in the sample; around 92% occur only once, and approximately 0.15% lies in the top ten. Cells were CD45RO-negative CD62L-positive naive CD4 T cells sorted from PBMCs. This chain connects TRBV6-1 to TRBJ2-5, with a weak D call TRBD1 (6 bases). The sequencing input was naive CD4+ T cells from blood. The subset: CD45RO-negative CD62L-positive naive CD4 T cells. This receptor was obtained from a person aged 30-69 years in good health. As DNA, the CDR3 is TGTGCCAGCAGTGAAGGGTCGCAAGGGGGAGAGACCCAGCACTTC. It encodes CASSEGSQGGETQHF.